The 30 T cell receptor beta chains below come from one sample, sequenced in a study of CD8 T cells in Susac syndrome. After extraction with the RNeasy kit, roughly 0.5 to 1 ug of the RNA was reverse transcribed using random hexamers. TCRdb recomputed calls from the immunoSEQ multiplex PCR reads with MiXCR, one row per CDR3 protein. The sample has some 260,000 distinct CDR3 sequences; roughly 81% are singletons. The specimen sequenced was CD8+ T cells from PBMCs. These receptors all stem from a human donor with multiple sclerosis.

The V call is TRBV20-1, the J call TRBJ2-3; D possibly matches TRBD1 or TRBD2 (5 bases each). V lost 7 bases, J lost 14 bases, and 25 bases lay in between. Germline lookup yields CDR1 DFQATT and CDR2 SNEGSKA (reference sequence). The CDR3 is 13 residues long. DNA of the CDR3: TGCAGTGTCAGAGGACGGGACCCCGCAACCCTGTATTTT. The encoded protein is CSVRGRDPATLYF.

Note on this clonotype: A read error may produce the germline difference seen at one junction end. CDR3 nucleotide sequence: TGTGCCAGCACCCTAGCGGTCCTCGGGGGAACCTTT. It yields the protein CASTLAVLGGTF. This rearrangement joins TRBV12-3 or TRBV12-4 to TRBJ1-1, with TRBD1 as a possible D gene (5 bases). There are 12 residues in the CDR3.

The V and J genes are TRBV5-5 and TRBJ2-7; no clear D. Trimming cost V 1 base and J 3 bases, with 17 bases left between them. Germline CDR1 SGHKS, CDR2 YYEKEE (reference sequence). The CDR3 covers 16 residues. The DNA of the CDR3 is TGTGCCAGCAGCTTGAGTTTGAAGGCTCTTAGCTACGAGCAGTACTTC. Its translation: CASSLSLKALSYEQYF.

The chain employs TRBV28 and TRBJ2-2; weak D call: TRBD2 (5 bases). The CDR3 loop spans 17 amino acids. The V and J ends lost 4 bases and 1 base respectively, with 16 bases between them. CDR1 is MDHEN, CDR2 SYDVKM, per germline. CDR3 amino acids: CASSYHRTVLNTGELFF. The CDR3 bases are TGTGCCAGCAGTTACCACCGGACTGTCCTGAACACCGGGGAGCTGTTTTTT.

This chain uses TRBV20-1 with TRBJ1-6; D call uncertain. Germline CDR1 DFQATT, CDR2 SNEGSKA (reference sequence). V shed 3 bases and J shed 9 bases, with 6 bases lying between them. The CDR3 contains 11 residues. As DNA, the CDR3 is TGCAGTGCTAGGGTCGGTTCACCCCTCCACTTT. It codes for CSARVGSPLHF.

The genes are TRBV28 and TRBJ1-4; D is unresolved. CDR1 is MDHEN, CDR2 SYDVKM, per germline. Trimming took 6 bases from V and 7 from J, leaving 24 bases between them. The CDR3 has 17 residues. The CDR3 coding sequence is TGTGCCAGCAGCCCACTTAGAAGGGAGGGCGGTGGTGAAAAACTGTTTTTT. This sequence encodes CASSPLRREGGGEKLFF.

CDR3 protein: CAWSLVQPGYEQYF. CDR3 DNA: TGTGCCTGGAGCTTGGTCCAACCTGGATACGAGCAGTACTTC. The chain carries TRBV30 and TRBJ2-7; D not resolved. CDR3 length: 14 amino acids. V lost 3 bases to trimming and J lost 4 bases, with 16 bases between them. CDR1 is GTSNPN, CDR2 SVGIG, per germline (reference sequence). Filled out from reference TRBV30 and TRBJ2-7, the complete variable domain reads SQTIHQWPATLVQPVGSPLSLECTVEGTSNPNLYWYRQAAGRGLQLLFYSVGIGQISSEVPQNLSASRPQDRQFILSSKKLLLSDSGFYLCAWSLVQPGYEQYFGPGTRLTVT.

The chain carries TRBV12-3 or TRBV12-4 and TRBJ1-1; D is unresolved. V was cut by 7 bases and J by 0 bases, with 12 bases left in between. The CDR3 has 14 amino acids. DNA for the CDR3: TGTGCCAGCACCCCACGGATCCTGAACACTGAAGCTTTCTTT. It is translated as CASTPRILNTEAFF.

The chain is built from TRBV7-8 and TRBJ2-1; 10 bases map to TRBD1. CDR3 size: 13 residues. Germline V gene data show CDR1 as SGHVS and CDR2 as FQNEAQ. The trim removed 0 bases at V and 16 bases at J, leaving 6 bases unmatched. The CDR3: CASSLARDRGPFF. CDR3 DNA: TGTGCCAGCAGCTTAGCCCGGGACAGGGGCCCCTTCTTC.

V is TRBV20-1 and J is TRBJ2-1, with D unresolved. Germline V gives CDR1 DFQATT, CDR2 SNEGSKA (reference sequence). V lost 1 base and J 13 bases, leaving 11 bases between the germline ends. The CDR3 is 11 amino acids. The CDR3 protein is CSARGPGPQFF. CDR3 sequence (DNA): TGCAGTGCTAGAGGCCCGGGCCCTCAGTTCTTC.

In this sample, this clonotype turned up once. V is TRBV11-1 and J is TRBJ2-5; D possibly corresponds to TRBD2 (5 bases). The CDR3 totals 13 residues. CDR1 is SGHAT and CDR2 is FQDESV in the germline V gene (reference sequence). V lost 5 bases to trimming and J lost 5 bases, with 12 bases between them. The CDR3 bases are TGTGCCAGCAGCCCGGAACTAGTTGAGACCCAGTACTTC. Protein product: CASSPELVETQYF.

This clonotype was seen a few times. The chain joins TRBV5-1 to TRBJ2-7; D call uncertain. Trimming removed 2 bases from V and 2 bases from J, with 8 bases in between. This CDR3 region has 13 residues. Germline V gene lookup returns CDR1 SGHRS and CDR2 YFSETQ. CDR3 sequence reads: CASSFSPPYEQYF. The CDR3, as DNA: TGCGCCAGCAGCTTCTCTCCTCCCTACGAGCAGTACTTC.

V and J are TRBV9 and TRBJ2-3, with D unresolved. Trimming left V 4 bases short and J 5 bases short, with 11 bases between. This CDR3 has 13 residues. CDR1 is SGDLS and CDR2 is YYNGEE in the germline V gene. CDR3 in DNA: TGTGCCAGCAGCCCGAGTGGGGAAGATACGCAGTATTTT. Protein product: CASSPSGEDTQYF.

The chain is built from TRBV5-6 and TRBJ1-6, with D maybe TRBD1 (5 bases). The CDR3 contains 17 residues. Between the trimmed V and J ends, which lost 0 bases and 7 bases, there was a span of 17 bases. Germline V gene lookup returns CDR1 SGHDT and CDR2 YYEEEE. CDR3 coding DNA: TGTGCCAGCAGCTTGGAAAGAGCCTCATACAGGAATTCACCCCTCCACTTT. Its translation is CASSLERASYRNSPLHF.

There are a few counts of this clonotype. The rearrangement joins TRBV27 to TRBJ2-7; D call uncertain. The V gene lost 5 bases and the J gene lost 3 bases, with 11 bases spanning the gap. This CDR3 region has 13 residues. Germline V gene lookup returns CDR1 MNHEY and CDR2 SMNVEV (reference sequence). The CDR3 nucleotides are TGTGCCAGCAGTCGCGCTCTGGTCTACGAGCAGTACTTC. Translation: CASSRALVYEQYF.

This clonotype was counted only a few times. This chain connects TRBV7-9 to TRBJ2-7; 8 bases fit TRBD1. The CDR3 extends over 16 amino acids. Germline V gives CDR1 SEHNR, CDR2 FQNEAQ (reference sequence). V shed 2 bases, J shed 5 bases, and the junction held 11 bases outside the gene matches. The CDR3 reads CASSLRRGQSNDEQYF. The CDR3 DNA reads as TGTGCCAGCAGCTTACGCAGGGGGCAAAGTAACGACGAGCAGTACTTC.

The chain couples TRBV27 to TRBJ2-1, with TRBD2 matching 11 bases. The CDR3 is 17 residues long. The V gene's germline CDR1 is MNHEY and CDR2 SMNVEV (reference sequence). The V gene end was trimmed by 8 bases and the J gene end by 6 bases; junction bases not matched to a gene: 15. CDR3 DNA sequence: TGTGCCAGCTCCTATAGCGGGAGGGGACCGTTAGGCAATGAGCAGTTCTTC. This codes for CASSYSGRGPLGNEQFF.

The chain carries TRBV7-8 and TRBJ2-7; tentative D call: TRBD1 (5 bases). The germline V gene encodes CDR1 SGHVS and CDR2 FQNEAQ. The CDR3 sequence is 15 residues long. Between the trimmed V and J ends, which lost 5 bases and 3 bases, there was a span of 17 bases. The CDR3 DNA is TGTGCCAGCAGCGTGGGGCCGATTTGGAGCTACGAGCAGTACTTC. Its protein is CASSVGPIWSYEQYF.

The chain has TRBV19 and TRBJ2-1; tentative D call: TRBD2 (6 bases). CDR3 length: 18 residues. V lost 6 bases, J lost 7 bases, and 28 bases lay in between. CDR1 and CDR2 (germline): LNHDA, SQIVND (reference sequence). CDR3 coding DNA: TGTGCCAGTAGCCTGAAGGTGGATCGCGGGGCCGCCCTAAATGAGCAGTTCTTC. It translates to CASSLKVDRGAALNEQFF.

This clonotype was counted a few times. The chain employs TRBV10-3 and TRBJ2-2; 7 bases are shared with TRBD2. This CDR3 is 15 amino acids long. Per germline, CDR1 ENHRY and CDR2 SYGVKD. The V and J ends lost 10 bases and 7 bases, in that order; junction bases with no gene match: 15. CDR3: CATPAGGKRVGELFF. The CDR3 coding sequence is TGTGCCACCCCAGCCGGGGGGAAAAGAGTCGGGGAGCTGTTTTTT.

The rearrangement links TRBV6-1 to TRBJ1-2; TRBD1 matches 9 bases. Germline CDR1 is MNHNS and CDR2 is SASEGT. The CDR3 runs to 17 residues. V gave up 8 bases and J gave up 7 bases; unmatched junction bases: 20. The CDR3 is CASRLRDREVTWSGYTF. The CDR3 nucleotides are TGTGCCAGCCGCCTCAGGGACAGGGAGGTGACTTGGAGTGGCTACACCTTC.

This chain connects TRBV13 to TRBJ1-4; D is ambiguous. V was trimmed by 5 bases and J by 3 bases, leaving 13 bases between them. Per the germline V gene, CDR1 is PRHDT and CDR2 is FYEKMQ (reference sequence). The CDR3 length is 15 residues. CDR3 sequence: CASSLGPRANEKLFF. In DNA, the CDR3 is TGTGCCAGCAGCCTCGGACCCCGCGCTAATGAAAAACTGTTTTTT.

The rearrangement uses TRBV19 and TRBJ1-2; no definite D call. Trimming took 5 bases from V and 7 from J, leaving 17 bases between them. Germline CDR1 is LNHDA and CDR2 is SQIVND (reference sequence). The CDR3 is 14 amino acids. The CDR3, as DNA: TGTGCCAGTAGTCCTATGCCCGTATTAGGTGGCTACACCTTC. This sequence encodes CASSPMPVLGGYTF.

The chain links TRBV7-9 to TRBJ2-7; the D call may be TRBD1 or TRBD2 (5 bases each). Germline loops: CDR1 SEHNR, CDR2 FQNEAQ (reference sequence). V lost 8 bases and J lost 5, with 16 bases in between. The CDR3 contains 13 residues. This CDR3 is CASQGPRADEQYF. As DNA, the CDR3 is TGTGCCAGCCAGGGACCCAGGGCGGACGAGCAGTACTTC.

The chain's CDR3 is CASSEWGLAGEVADTQYF. The CDR3 DNA reads TGTGCCAGCAGTGAATGGGGACTAGCGGGAGAGGTGGCAGATACGCAGTATTTT. The V and J genes are TRBV6-1 and TRBJ2-3; 14 bases map to TRBD2. CDR1 is MNHNS and CDR2 is SASEGT in the germline V gene. With V trimmed by 2 bases and J by 4 bases, 8 bases remained unmatched. The CDR3 sequence is 18 residues long.

This sequence joins TRBV29-1 and TRBJ1-2, with TRBD1 identical over 7 bases. Germline V CDR1 and CDR2: SQVTM, ANQGSEA. Trimming cost V 6 bases and J 4 bases; bases outside gene matches: 8. The CDR3 consists of 13 residues. CDR3 sequence reads: CSVVDREAYGYTF. Here the CDR3 DNA reads TGCAGCGTGGTAGACAGGGAGGCCTATGGCTACACCTTC.

The rearrangement links TRBV9 to TRBJ1-2; D perhaps matches TRBD1 (5 bases). V lost 0 bases and J 7 bases, leaving 22 bases between the germline ends. Looked up from germline, CDR1 is SGDLS and CDR2 is YYNGEE. The CDR3 totals 17 residues. CDR3 loop: CASSVGLKWRGKGGYTF. The CDR3 DNA sequence: TGTGCCAGCAGCGTAGGTCTGAAATGGCGGGGGAAGGGTGGCTACACCTTC.

This clonotype was detected a few times. The V and J genes are TRBV4-1 and TRBJ2-1, with D uncertain. The germline gives CDR1 MGHRA, CDR2 YSYEKL. V shed 0 bases and J shed 0 bases, with 12 bases lying between them. This CDR3 has 17 amino acids. The CDR3 protein is CASSQDAYHGSYNEQFF. The CDR3 DNA reads TGCGCCAGCAGCCAAGATGCTTACCACGGCTCCTACAATGAGCAGTTCTTC.

The chain joins TRBV6-5 to TRBJ2-1; 8 bases are a match to TRBD2. The germline gives CDR1 MNHEY, CDR2 SVGAGI. This CDR3 spans 19 amino acids. V gave up 0 bases and J gave up 0 bases; unmatched junction bases: 10. The CDR3 protein is CASSYSSGAAGGSYNEQFF. DNA for the CDR3: TGTGCCAGCAGTTACTCGAGCGGGGCGGCGGGGGGCTCCTACAATGAGCAGTTCTTC.

This chain uses TRBV6-2 or TRBV6-3 with TRBJ2-4; D is perhaps TRBD1 (5 bases). The CDR3 is 14 residues long. Trimming cost V 5 bases and J 4 bases, with 12 bases left between them. Germline assignment: CDR1 MNHEY and CDR2 SVGEGT. As DNA, the CDR3 is TGTGCCAGCAGTGGAACAGGCCTGAAAAACATTCAGTACTTC. It encodes CASSGTGLKNIQYF.